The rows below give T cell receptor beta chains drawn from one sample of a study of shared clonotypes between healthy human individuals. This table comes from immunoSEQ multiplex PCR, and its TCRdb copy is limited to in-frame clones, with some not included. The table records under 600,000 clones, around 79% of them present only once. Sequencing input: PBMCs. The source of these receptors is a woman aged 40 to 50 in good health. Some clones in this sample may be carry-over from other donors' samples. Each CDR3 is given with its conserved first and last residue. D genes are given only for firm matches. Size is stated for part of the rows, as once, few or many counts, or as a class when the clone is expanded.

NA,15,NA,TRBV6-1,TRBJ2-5,CASSEAWVMVETQYF,TGTGCCAGCAGTGAAGCTTGGGTGATGGTGGAGACCCAGTACTTC
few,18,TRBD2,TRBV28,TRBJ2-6,CASSLLAGGSSGANVLTF,TGTGCCAGCAGTTTACTCGCGGGAGGGTCCTCTGGGGCCAACGTCCTGACTTTC
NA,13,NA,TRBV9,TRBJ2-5,CASSVWGEETQYF,TGTGCCAGCAGCGTTTGGGGAGAGGAGACCCAGTACTTC
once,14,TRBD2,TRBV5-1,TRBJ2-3,CASTGLAGVDTQYF,TGCGCCAGCACGGGACTAGCGGGAGTAGATACGCAGTATTTT
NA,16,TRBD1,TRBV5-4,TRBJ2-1,CASSHGDRGLYNEQFF,TGTGCCAGCAGCCACGGGGACAGGGGGTTGTACAATGAGCAGTTCTTC
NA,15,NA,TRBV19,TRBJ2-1,CASSIVPISYNEQFF,TGTGCCAGTAGTATAGTTCCGATCTCCTACAATGAGCAGTTCTTC
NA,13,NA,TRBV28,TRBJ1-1,CASSLVRESEAFF,TGTGCCAGCAGTTTGGTCAGGGAATCTGAAGCTTTCTTT
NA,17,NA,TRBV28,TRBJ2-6,CASLYRQGGPGANVLTF,TGTGCCAGCCTATACCGACAGGGAGGCCCTGGGGCCAACGTCCTGACTTTC
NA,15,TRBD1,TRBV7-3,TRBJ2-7,CASSIGDSGSYEQYF,TGTGCCAGCAGCATCGGGGACAGCGGCTCCTACGAGCAGTACTTC
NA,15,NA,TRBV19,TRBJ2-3,CASRRRPPGADTQYF,TGTGCCAGTCGACGACGGCCCCCAGGCGCAGATACGCAGTATTTT
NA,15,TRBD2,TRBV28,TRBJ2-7,CASTRGGVSSYEQYF,TGTGCCAGCACCCGGGGGGGGGTCTCCTCCTACGAGCAGTACTTC
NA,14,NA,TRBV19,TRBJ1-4,CASRQTVISEKLFF,TGTGCCAGTAGACAGACGGTTATCAGTGAAAAACTGTTTTTT
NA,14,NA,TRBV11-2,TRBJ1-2,CASSLAGGGYGYTF,TGTGCCAGCAGCTTAGCGGGCGGAGGTTATGGCTACACCTTC
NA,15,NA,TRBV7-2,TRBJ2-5,CASSFPVGGVETQYF,TGTGCCAGCAGCTTCCCGGTTGGGGGAGTAGAGACCCAGTACTTC
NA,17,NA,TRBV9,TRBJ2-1,CASSERGRASSYNEQFF,TGTGCCAGCAGCGAGAGGGGTCGGGCGAGCTCCTACAATGAGCAGTTCTTC
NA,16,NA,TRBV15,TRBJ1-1,CATSRGRGQQSPEAFF,TGTGCCACCAGCAGAGGAAGGGGCCAGCAAAGTCCTGAAGCTTTCTTT
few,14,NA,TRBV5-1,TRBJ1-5,CASSLAGTNQPQHF,TGCGCCAGCAGCTTGGCAGGGACAAATCAGCCCCAGCATTTT
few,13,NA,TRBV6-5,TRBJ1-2,CASSPGDGYGYTF,TGTGCCAGCAGCCCTGGGGACGGCTATGGCTACACCTTC
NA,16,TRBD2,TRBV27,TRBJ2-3,CASSLRGLAGTDTQYF,TGTGCCAGCAGTTTACGGGGGTTAGCGGGAACCGATACGCAGTATTTT
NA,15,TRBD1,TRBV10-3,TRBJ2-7,CAISVHSTGSYEQYF,TGTGCCATCAGTGTACATTCGACAGGGTCCTACGAGCAGTACTTC
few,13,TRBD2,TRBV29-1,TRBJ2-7,CSVAGLAGYEQYF,TGCAGCGTTGCGGGACTAGCGGGCTACGAGCAGTACTTC
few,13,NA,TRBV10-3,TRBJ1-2,CAISEADSYGYTF,TGTGCCATCAGTGAAGCGGACTCCTATGGCTACACCTTC
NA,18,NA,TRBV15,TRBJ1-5,CATSRDHAYPSGRQPQHF,TGTGCCACCAGCAGAGACCACGCGTACCCCTCCGGCCGTCAGCCCCAGCATTTT
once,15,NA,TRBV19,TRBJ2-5,CASSLQGRALETQYF,TGTGCCAGTAGTCTTCAGGGACGCGCATTAGAGACCCAGTACTTC
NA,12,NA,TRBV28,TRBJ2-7,CASSARGYEQYF,TGTGCCAGCAGTGCAAGGGGGTACGAGCAGTACTTC
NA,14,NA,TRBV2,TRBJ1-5,CASRGYRSNQPQHF,TGTGCCAGCAGGGGTTACAGGAGCAATCAGCCCCAGCATTTT
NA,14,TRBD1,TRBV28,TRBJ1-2,CASSLGQGAGGYTF,TGTGCCAGCAGTTTAGGGCAGGGGGCGGGTGGCTACACCTTC
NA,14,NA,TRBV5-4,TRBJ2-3,CASSPSLRADTQYF,TGTGCCAGCAGCCCCTCATTACGGGCGGATACGCAGTATTTT
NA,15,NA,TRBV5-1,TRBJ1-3,CASSFNGQTGNTIYF,TGCGCCAGCAGCTTTAATGGGCAAACTGGAAACACCATATATTTT
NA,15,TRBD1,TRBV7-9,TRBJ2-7,CASSPGTGSSYEQYF,TGTGCCAGCAGCCCCGGGACAGGCAGCTCCTACGAGCAGTACTTC
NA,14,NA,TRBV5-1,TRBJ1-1,CASSLRELAGEAFF,TGCGCCAGCAGCTTGCGGGAGTTGGCAGGTGAAGCTTTCTTT
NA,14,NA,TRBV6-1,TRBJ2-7,CASSIQGLFYEQYF,TGTGCCAGCAGCATACAGGGACTCTTCTACGAGCAGTACTTC
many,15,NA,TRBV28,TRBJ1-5,CASSGVGRINQPQHF,TGTGCCAGCAGTGGGGTGGGACGGATCAATCAGCCCCAGCATTTT
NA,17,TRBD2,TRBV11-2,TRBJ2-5,CASSSPLAGVGQETQYF,TGTGCCAGCAGCTCCCCCCTAGCGGGAGTTGGGCAAGAGACCCAGTACTTC
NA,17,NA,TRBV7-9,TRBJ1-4,CASSLALGGPANEKLFF,TGTGCCAGCAGCTTAGCGCTAGGAGGGCCGGCTAATGAAAAACTGTTTTTT
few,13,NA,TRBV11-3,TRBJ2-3,CASSQLAGGAQYF,TGTGCCAGCAGCCAACTAGCTGGGGGTGCGCAGTATTTT
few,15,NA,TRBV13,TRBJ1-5,CASSGRTASNQPQHF,TGTGCCAGCAGCGGCAGGACAGCGAGCAATCAGCCCCAGCATTTT
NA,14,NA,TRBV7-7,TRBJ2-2,CASSLAGAAGELFF,TGTGCCAGCAGCTTAGCGGGAGCGGCCGGGGAGCTGTTTTTT
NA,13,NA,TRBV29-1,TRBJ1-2,CSVPLGAIRGYTF,TGCAGCGTTCCCCTAGGTGCGATAAGGGGCTACACCTTC
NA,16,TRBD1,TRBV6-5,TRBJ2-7,CASSYYGTGGSYEQYF,TGTGCCAGCAGTTACTACGGGACAGGAGGCTCCTACGAGCAGTACTTC
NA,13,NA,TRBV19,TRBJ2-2,CASSIGVVGELFF,TGTGCCAGTAGTATTGGCGTCGTCGGGGAGCTGTTTTTT
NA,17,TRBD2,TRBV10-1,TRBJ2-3,CASSGSGLAGGPDTQYF,TGCGCCAGCAGTGGGTCCGGACTAGCGGGAGGGCCAGATACGCAGTATTTT
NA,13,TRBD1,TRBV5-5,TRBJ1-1,CASSSLDRRRAFF,TGTGCCAGCAGTTCATTGGACAGGAGGCGAGCTTTCTTT
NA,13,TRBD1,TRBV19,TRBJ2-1,CASSTRQGGEQFF,TGTGCCAGTAGTACTCGACAGGGCGGTGAGCAGTTCTTC
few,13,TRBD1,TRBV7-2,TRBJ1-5,CASSLQGDQPQHF,TGTGCCAGCAGCTTACAGGGGGATCAGCCCCAGCATTTT